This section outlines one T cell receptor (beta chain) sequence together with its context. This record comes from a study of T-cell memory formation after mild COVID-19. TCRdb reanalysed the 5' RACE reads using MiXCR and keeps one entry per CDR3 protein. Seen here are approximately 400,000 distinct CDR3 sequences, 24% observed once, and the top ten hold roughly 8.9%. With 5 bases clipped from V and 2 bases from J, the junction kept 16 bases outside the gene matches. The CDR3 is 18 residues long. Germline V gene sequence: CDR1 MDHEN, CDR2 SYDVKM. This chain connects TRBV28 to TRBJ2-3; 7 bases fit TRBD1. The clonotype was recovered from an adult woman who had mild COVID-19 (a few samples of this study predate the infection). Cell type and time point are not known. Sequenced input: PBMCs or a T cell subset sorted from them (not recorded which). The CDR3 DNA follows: TGTGCCAGCAGTCCGGGACAGCTTCCTTTGAGAGACACAGATACGCAGTATTTT. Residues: CASSPGQLPLRDTDTQYF. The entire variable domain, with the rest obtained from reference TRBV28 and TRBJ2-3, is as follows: DVKVTQSSRYLVKRTGEKVFLECVQDMDHENMFWYRQDPGLGLRLIYFSYDVKMKEKGDIPEGYSVSREKKERFSLILESASTNQTSMYLCASSPGQLPLRDTDTQYFGPGTRLTVL.